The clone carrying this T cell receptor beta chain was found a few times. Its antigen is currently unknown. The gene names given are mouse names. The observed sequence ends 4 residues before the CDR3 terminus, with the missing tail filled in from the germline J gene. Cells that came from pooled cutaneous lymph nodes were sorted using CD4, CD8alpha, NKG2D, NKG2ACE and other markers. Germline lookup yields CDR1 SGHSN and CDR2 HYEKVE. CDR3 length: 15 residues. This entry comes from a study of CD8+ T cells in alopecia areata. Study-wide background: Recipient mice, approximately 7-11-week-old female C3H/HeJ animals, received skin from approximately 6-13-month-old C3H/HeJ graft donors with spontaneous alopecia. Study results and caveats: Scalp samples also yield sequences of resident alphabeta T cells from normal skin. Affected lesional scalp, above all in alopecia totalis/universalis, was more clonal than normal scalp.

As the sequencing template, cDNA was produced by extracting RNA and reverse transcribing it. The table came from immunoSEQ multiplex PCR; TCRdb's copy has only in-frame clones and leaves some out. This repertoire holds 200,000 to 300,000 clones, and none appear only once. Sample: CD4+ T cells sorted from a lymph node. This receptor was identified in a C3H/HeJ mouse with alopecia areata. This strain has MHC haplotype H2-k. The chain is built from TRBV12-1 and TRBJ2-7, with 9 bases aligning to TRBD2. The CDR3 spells CASSLTGGQPYEQYF. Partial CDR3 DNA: TGTGCCAGCTCTCTCACTGGGGGGCAACCTTAT. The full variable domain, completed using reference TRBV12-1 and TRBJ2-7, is DSGVVQSPRHIIKEKGGRSVLTCIPISGHSNVVWYQQTLGKELKFLIQHYEKVERDKGFLPSRFSVQQFDDYHSEMNMSALELEDSAMYFCASSLTGGQPYEQYFGPGTRLTVL.